These T cell receptor beta chains were read from a single sample in a study of blood T cell repertoires in COVID-19. Here immunoSEQ multiplex PCR was the method, and the copy in TCRdb shows in-frame clones only, minus some. The sample holds some 57,000 clones, roughly 89% seen once. Input material: peripheral blood. The receptors derive from a man between 60 and 75 years old with active COVID-19. Each CDR3 is given with its conserved first and last residue. A D gene is named only where the DNA matches it firmly. Clone size is given for some rows only: seen once, a few or many times, or a class if the clone is expanded.

TRBV9	TRBJ2-7	.	.	CASSVQGGGLGEQYF	TGTGCCAGCAGCGTACAGGGGGGAGGTTTGGGCGAGCAGTACTTC
TRBV7-2	TRBJ2-7	.	.	CASSFTAGNNEQYF	TGTGCCAGCAGCTTCACGGCAGGGAACAACGAGCAGTACTTC
TRBV19	TRBJ2-7	.	.	CASSFGSSYEQYF	TGTGCCAGTAGTTTTGGTAGCTCCTACGAGCAGTACTTC
TRBV5-6	TRBJ2-7	.	.	CASSRFGQGISYEQYF	TGTGCCAGCAGCCGGTTCGGGCAGGGTATCTCCTACGAGCAGTACTTC
TRBV6-5	TRBJ2-1	.	TRBD2	CATGRGGPSYNEQFF	TGTGCCACGGGGCGGGGGGGTCCTTCCTACAATGAGCAGTTCTTC
TRBV25-1	TRBJ2-5	.	.	CASSRSRQETQYF	TGTGCCAGCAGTCGCAGTCGTCAAGAGACCCAGTACTTC
TRBV24-1	TRBJ1-5	.	TRBD1	CARKSTGAKGNQPQHF	TGTGCCAGAAAATCGACAGGGGCGAAGGGGAATCAGCCCCAGCATTTT
TRBV5-1	TRBJ2-7	.	TRBD2	CASSGGAGNREQYF	TGCGCCAGCTCCGGGGGAGCGGGAAATCGCGAGCAGTACTTC
TRBV5-6	TRBJ1-5	.	.	CASSLSQGNQPQHF	TGTGCCAGCAGCTTATCACAGGGCAACCAGCCCCAGCATTTT
TRBV10-3	TRBJ1-5	.	.	CAISAGQFNGNQPQHF	TGTGCCATCAGTGCTGGACAGTTTAACGGCAATCAGCCCCAGCATTTT
TRBV9	TRBJ1-5	.	.	CASSSRPGQPQHF	TGTGCCAGCAGCTCCCGACCAGGGCAGCCCCAGCATTTT
TRBV6-2/TRBV6-3	TRBJ2-7	.	.	CASSYLTGNYEQYF	TGTGCCAGCAGTTATCTAACAGGGAACTACGAGCAGTACTTC
TRBV7-8	TRBJ2-3	.	TRBD2	CASSRTSGVADTQYF	TGTGCCAGCAGCAGGACTAGCGGGGTAGCAGATACGCAGTATTTT
TRBV5-4	TRBJ2-7	.	TRBD2	CASSDLMRGGNEQYF	TGTGCCAGCAGCGACCTTATGCGGGGGGGGAACGAGCAGTACTTC
TRBV3-1/TRBV3-2	TRBJ2-5	.	.	CARGRFQYF	TGTGCCAGGGGCCGATTCCAGTACTTC
TRBV5-8	TRBJ2-5	.	.	CASSLAGGQIQETQYF	TGTGCCAGCAGCTTGGCCGGGGGACAGATCCAAGAGACCCAGTACTTC
TRBV5-1	TRBJ2-4	.	.	CASSLRQGLAKNIQYF	TGCGCCAGCAGCCTACGACAGGGACTAGCCAAAAACATTCAGTACTTC
TRBV5-4	TRBJ2-7	.	.	CASSTDREGPYEQYF	TGTGCCAGCAGCACGGACAGGGAGGGGCCCTACGAGCAGTACTTC
TRBV19	TRBJ2-1	.	TRBD2	CATRLSGGAHYNEQFF	TGTGCCACCCGGCTCAGCGGGGGGGCTCACTACAATGAGCAGTTCTTC
TRBV6-5	TRBJ1-6	.	TRBD1	CATLSQGDNSPLHF	TGTGCCACCCTATCCCAGGGGGATAATTCACCCCTCCACTTT
TRBV10-3	TRBJ1-1	.	.	CAISETPGVGIGTEAFF	TGTGCCATCAGTGAGACCCCGGGGGTCGGGATAGGGACTGAAGCTTTCTTT
TRBV6-5	TRBJ1-2	.	.	CASSPGGKRGCTF	TGTGCCAGCAGCCCGGGGGGGAAACGAGGTTGCACCTTC
TRBV10-3	TRBJ2-1	once	TRBD2	CAIRPLAGNNEQFF	TGTGCCATCAGGCCCCTAGCGGGAAACAATGAGCAGTTCTTC
TRBV21-1	TRBJ2-2	.	.	CASNPRSRGAVF	TGTGCCAGCAACCCTAGAAGTCGAGGAGCTGTTTTT
TRBV10-3	TRBJ2-3	.	TRBD2	CAISDPSGGADTQYF	TGTGCCATCAGTGACCCTAGCGGGGGTGCAGATACGCAGTATTTT
TRBV19	TRBJ2-1	.	TRBD1	CASSIPRGTGVSSYNEQFF	TGTGCCAGTAGTATACCGAGGGGGACAGGGGTATCGTCCTACAATGAGCAGTTCTTC
TRBV6-5	TRBJ1-2	.	TRBD1	CASSYDRVKTGYTF	TGTGCCAGCAGTTATGACAGGGTTAAAACTGGCTACACCTTC
TRBV14	TRBJ2-5	.	TRBD2	CASSQSGRADGTQYF	TGTGCCAGCAGCCAAAGCGGGAGGGCCGACGGGACCCAGTACTTC
TRBV28	TRBJ1-2	.	.	CASSQAQGLAYGYTF	TGTGCCAGCAGTCAGGCCCAGGGACTGGCCTATGGCTACACCTTC
TRBV3-1/TRBV3-2	TRBJ1-1	.	.	CASSLGGAMNTEAFF	TGTGCCAGCAGCCTTGGGGGGGCTATGAACACTGAAGCTTTCTTT
TRBV2	TRBJ1-2	.	TRBD1	CASSPTGGGYGYTF	TGTGCCAGCAGCCCGACAGGGGGAGGCTATGGCTACACCTTC
TRBV6-6	TRBJ2-3	.	TRBD2	CASSAERGRTDTQYF	TGTGCCAGCAGTGCCGAGCGGGGACGCACAGATACGCAGTATTTT
TRBV29-1	TRBJ2-5	.	TRBD2	CSVPREGRIQETQYF	TGCAGCGTTCCGCGGGAGGGCCGGATCCAAGAGACCCAGTACTTC
TRBV11-1	TRBJ2-6	.	.	CASSLDEGSGANVLTF	TGTGCCAGCAGCTTAGATGAGGGCTCTGGGGCCAACGTCCTGACTTTC
TRBV12-3/TRBV12-4	TRBJ2-3	.	.	CASSPRDNTQYF	TGTGCCAGCAGTCCTCGGGACAATACGCAGTATTTT
TRBV4-1	TRBJ2-7	few	.	CASSQDMSYEQYF	TGCGCCAGCAGCCAAGACATGTCCTACGAGCAGTACTTC
TRBV10-2	TRBJ2-2	.	.	CASSDLAGPYTGELFF	TGCGCCAGCAGTGATCTCGCAGGGCCCTACACCGGGGAGCTGTTTTTT
TRBV2	TRBJ2-6	once	TRBD1	CASSNDRVGSGANVLTF	TGTGCCAGCAGTAACGACAGGGTGGGCTCTGGGGCCAACGTCCTGACTTTC
TRBV7-8	TRBJ1-2	.	.	CASSLVAYGYTF	TGTGCCAGCAGCTTAGTTGCGTATGGCTACACCTTC
TRBV11-3	TRBJ2-2	.	.	CASSLGVGELFF	TGTGCCAGCAGCTTAGGCGTCGGGGAGCTGTTTTTT
TRBV24-1	TRBJ2-7	.	TRBD1	CATSAGGVPYEQYF	TGTGCCACCAGCGCAGGGGGAGTCCCCTACGAGCAGTACTTC
TRBV28	TRBJ1-1	.	.	CASSLFMGGNAEAFF	TGTGCCAGCAGTTTATTCATGGGGGGGAACGCTGAAGCTTTCTTT
TRBV15	TRBJ2-1	.	TRBD1	CATSRDGGQGNNEQFF	TGTGCCACCAGCAGAGATGGGGGACAGGGAAACAATGAGCAGTTCTTC
TRBV12-3/TRBV12-4	TRBJ2-1	.	.	CASRGLSNEQFF	TGTGCCAGCAGGGGACTTTCCAATGAGCAGTTCTTC
TRBV7-2	TRBJ1-2	many	.	CASSFRLTYGGTF	TGTGCCAGCAGCTTCCGCCTGACTTATGGTGGCACCTTC
TRBV6-4	TRBJ2-3	.	.	CASSELGTSQDTQYF	TGTGCCAGCAGTGAGCTCGGGACTTCCCAAGATACGCAGTATTTT
TRBV5-1	TRBJ2-2	.	TRBD1	CASSLADRGGRNTGELFF	TGCGCCAGCAGCTTGGCCGACAGGGGGGGCCGGAACACCGGGGAGCTGTTTTTT
TRBV30	TRBJ1-2	.	.	CASLGRGYGYTF	TGTGCCTCACTGGGGAGGGGCTATGGCTACACCTTC
TRBV28	TRBJ2-1	.	.	CASSFIYNEQFF	TGTGCCAGCAGTTTTATCTACAATGAGCAGTTCTTC
TRBV5-4	TRBJ2-1	.	TRBD2	CASSSTAGGPRDEQFF	TGTGCCAGCAGCTCCACCGCGGGGGGCCCTCGGGATGAGCAGTTCTTC
TRBV2	TRBJ2-2	.	TRBD2	CASRPDLAGVLSGELFF	TGTGCCAGCAGGCCCGATCTAGCGGGGGTCTTGAGCGGGGAGCTGTTTTTT
TRBV7-9	TRBJ2-5	.	.	CASIDSKYQETQYF	TGTGCCAGCATCGACAGCAAGTACCAAGAGACCCAGTACTTC
TRBV7-3	TRBJ2-2	.	.	CASSLNSIQNTGELFF	TGTGCCAGCAGCTTAAACAGTATACAGAACACCGGGGAGCTGTTTTTT
TRBV6-5	TRBJ2-1	.	TRBD2	CASSRTSGSIGEQFF	TGTGCCAGCAGTCGGACTAGCGGGAGTATCGGGGAGCAGTTCTTC
TRBV29-1	TRBJ1-4	.	.	CSVGGGGLEKLFF	TGCAGCGTTGGGGGTGGAGGTCTCGAAAAACTGTTTTTT
TRBV30	TRBJ2-5	.	TRBD2	CAWSPSGGARGVETQYF	TGTGCCTGGAGTCCTAGCGGGGGGGCCAGGGGTGTGGAGACCCAGTACTTC
TRBV27	TRBJ1-2	few	TRBD1	CASSSGQGIVKSYTF	TGTGCCAGCAGTTCGGGACAGGGAATTGTCAAATCCTACACCTTC